This T cell receptor (beta chain) derives from a study of metastatic and nonmetastatic thyroid tumors. Across the whole study: Samples came from malignant and benign thyroid patients, and repertoires were compared across blood and tumor or nodule tissue. General study findings and limits: The reported finding was significantly higher TCR beta diversity in malignant thyroid tumors relative to benign nodules, in blood and tumor.

Original methodology: What underpinned the distant-metastasis classifier for papillary thyroid cancer was the set of CDR3 differences across clinicopathological groups. TCRdb re-called the PCR reads via MiXCR. The authors' filters were not applied to this entry. The repertoire holds 30,000 to 35,000 clones, with approximately 32% as singletons. This clone occurred many times. Its antigen is not identified. The entire patient cohort was treatment-naive prior to thyroid surgery. Germline loops: CDR1 SGHNT, CDR2 YENEEA. The CDR3 covers 13 residues. Trimming took 8 bases from V and 3 from J; bases not matched to a gene: 6.

The receptor's source is a female donor with papillary thyroid cancer or a benign thyroid nodule (not recorded which). Some clones in this sample may be carry-over from other donors' samples. Input material: blood. The rearrangement joins TRBV11-3 to TRBJ1-1, with 7 bases that match TRBD1. CDR3 nucleotides: TGTGCCAGCGGTGACAGGGCGGACACTGAAGCTTTCTTT. Its protein product is CASGDRADTEAFF. The full variable domain, rest sourced from reference TRBV11-3 and TRBJ1-1, is EAGVVQSPRYKIIEKKQPVAFWCNPISGHNTLYWYLQNLGQGPELLIRYENEEAVDDSQLPKDRFSAERLKGVDSTLKIQPAELGDSAVYLCASGDRADTEAFFGQGTRLTVV.